Sequencing of this T cell receptor beta chain was carried out in a study of vaccination and CD4 T cells after COVID-19. Study at large: Median time from second vaccine dose to sampling was over 55 days (14 to 241). SARS-CoV-2, HCoV-NL63, HCoV-OC43 and HCoV-229E supplied the overlapping spike peptides used to stimulate cells.

Turning to this clonotype: Antigen unknown.

Trimming took off 0 bases at V and 2 bases at J, with 4 bases between the two ends. The CDR3 is made up of 13 amino acids. CDR1 is SGHTA, CDR2 FQGNSA, per germline. This sample's treatment: approximately 10-day PBMC culture with coronavirus spike peptide pools or control peptides (ViraFEST assay). Once peptide pools had expanded antigen-specific T cells, ViraFEST sequenced TCRs. Having spent ten to eleven days in culture, CD4+ T cells were then isolated by negative selection. Cultured CD4+ T-cell DNA underwent Oncomine TCR Beta short-read sequencing. Each CDR3 protein is one row after TCRdb ran MiXCR on the PCR reads. The table records 9,500 to 13,000 distinct CDR3 sequences, roughly 61% of them present only once.

The chain couples TRBV7-2 to TRBJ1-2; unclear D gene. This TCR was recovered from a human donor who had recovered from COVID-19. Here the sequenced sample was CD4+ T cells from blood, cultured in vitro, taken before SARS-CoV-2 vaccination. CDR3 region: CASSLAVNYGYTF. The CDR3 nucleotides read TGTGCCAGCAGCTTAGCAGTCAACTATGGCTACACCTTC.